This T cell receptor beta chain stems from a study of OX40 agonist ivuxolimab in advanced cancers. The overall study: Those treated in dose escalation had hepatocellular carcinoma, melanoma, renal cell cancer or head and neck cancer. Having had anti-PD-1, anti-PD-L1 or anti-CTLA-4 therapy before was allowed, and roughly 40% had some. Whole-study findings and limits: Circulating CD4+ and CD8+ T cells showed clonal expansion by week 6 at 0.1 to 3.0 mg/kg.

The germline V gene encodes CDR1 LNHDA and CDR2 SQIVND (reference sequence). The ends lost 3 bases at V and 1 base at J; junction bases unmatched: 2. The CDR3 consists of 15 residues. Turning to this clone: Its antigen is unidentified.

Profiled with immunoSEQ multiplex PCR; TCRdb holds only in-frame clones, not every one. The data show about 61,000 clones, less than 85% seen once. The sequences come from CD4+ or CD8+ T cells sorted from blood, collected in a trial of the OX40 agonist ivuxolimab. The TCR sequence derives from an adult with an advanced solid tumor such as melanoma, head and neck, liver or kidney cancer. The gene calls are TRBV19 and TRBJ2-7; 11 bases align to TRBD2. The CDR3 DNA follows: TGTGCCAGTAGTATTAGCGGGAGGGAATCCTACGAGCAGTACTTC. Its protein product is CASSISGRESYEQYF.